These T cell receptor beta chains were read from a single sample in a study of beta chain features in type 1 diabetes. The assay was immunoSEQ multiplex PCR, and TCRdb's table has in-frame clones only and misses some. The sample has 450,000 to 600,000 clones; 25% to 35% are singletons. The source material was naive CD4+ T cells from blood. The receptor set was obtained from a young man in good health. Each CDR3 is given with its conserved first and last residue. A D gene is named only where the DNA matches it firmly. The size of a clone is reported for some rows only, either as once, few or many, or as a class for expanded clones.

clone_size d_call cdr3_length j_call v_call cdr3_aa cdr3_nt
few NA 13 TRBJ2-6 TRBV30 CAWSPSGANVLTF TGTGCCTGGAGCCCCTCTGGGGCCAACGTCCTGACTTTC
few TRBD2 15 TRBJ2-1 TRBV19 CASSIRLAGGIEQFF TGTGCCAGTAGTATTAGGCTAGCGGGAGGAATTGAGCAGTTCTTC
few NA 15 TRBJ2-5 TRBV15 CATSRGLVLQETQYF TGTGCCACCAGCAGAGGTCTGGTCCTCCAAGAGACCCAGTACTTC
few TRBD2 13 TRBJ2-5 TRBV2 CARTSGAQETQYF TGTGCCAGAACTAGCGGGGCTCAAGAGACCCAGTACTTC
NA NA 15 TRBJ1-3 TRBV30 CAWSDLGNSGNTIYF TGTGCCTGGAGCGACTTAGGGAACTCTGGAAACACCATATATTTT
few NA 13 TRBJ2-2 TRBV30 CAWSQGNTGELFF TGTGCCTGGAGTCAGGGGAACACCGGGGAGCTGTTTTTT
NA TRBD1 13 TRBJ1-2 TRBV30 CAWSARTGNGYTF TGTGCCTGGAGTGCCCGGACAGGGAACGGCTACACCTTC
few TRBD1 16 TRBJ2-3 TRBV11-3 CASSPGTGYRTDTQYF TGTGCCAGCAGTCCCGGGACAGGGTATCGTACAGATACGCAGTATTTT
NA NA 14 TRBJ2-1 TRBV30 CAWSVGRTYNEQFF TGTGCCTGGAGTGTAGGTAGGACCTACAATGAGCAGTTCTTC
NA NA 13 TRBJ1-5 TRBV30 CAWRGSLNQPQHF TGTGCCTGGAGGGGTAGTCTTAATCAGCCCCAGCATTTT
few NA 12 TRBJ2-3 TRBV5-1 CASGSVGDTQYF TGCGCCAGCGGGAGTGTGGGAGATACGCAGTATTTT
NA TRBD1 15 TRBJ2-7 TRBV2 CASSEDRGPYYEQYF TGTGCCAGCAGTGAAGACAGGGGTCCCTACTACGAGCAGTACTTC
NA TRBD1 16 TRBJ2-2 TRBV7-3 CASSDPDRVRTGELFF TGTGCCAGCAGCGACCCGGACAGGGTACGGACCGGGGAGCTGTTTTTT
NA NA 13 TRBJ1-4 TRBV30 CAWSQGTNEKLFF TGTGCCTGGAGTCAGGGGACTAATGAAAAACTGTTTTTT
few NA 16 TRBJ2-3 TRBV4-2 CASSPRRAAGADTQYF TGTGCCAGCAGCCCCAGAAGGGCGGCAGGCGCAGATACGCAGTATTTT
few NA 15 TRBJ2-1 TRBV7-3 CASSLNPLTADEQFF TGTGCCAGCAGCTTAAACCCTTTGACAGCCGATGAGCAGTTCTTC
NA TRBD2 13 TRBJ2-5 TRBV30 CAWTGTRQETQYF TGTGCCTGGACCGGGACTAGACAAGAGACCCAGTACTTC
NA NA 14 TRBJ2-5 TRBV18 CASSPIGSGETQYF TGTGCCAGCTCACCAATAGGGTCGGGAGAGACCCAGTACTTC
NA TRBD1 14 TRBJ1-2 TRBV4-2 CASSRPDRGVGYTF TGTGCCAGCAGCCGCCCCGACAGGGGGGTGGGCTACACCTTC
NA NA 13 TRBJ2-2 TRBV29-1 CSVARQNTGELFF TGCAGCGTAGCTAGACAGAACACCGGGGAGCTGTTTTTT
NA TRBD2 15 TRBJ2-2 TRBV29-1 CSVGSLAANTGELFF TGCAGCGTTGGGTCACTAGCGGCTAACACCGGGGAGCTGTTTTTT
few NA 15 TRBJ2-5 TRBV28 CASSSPTGSSETQYF TGTGCCAGCAGCTCGCCAACCGGGAGCTCAGAGACCCAGTACTTC
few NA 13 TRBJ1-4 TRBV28 CAINGAGGEKLFF TGTGCCATCAATGGGGCCGGAGGCGAAAAACTGTTTTTT
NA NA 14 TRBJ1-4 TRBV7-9 CASGGRDWNEKLFF TGTGCCAGCGGAGGCCGGGACTGGAATGAAAAACTGTTTTTT
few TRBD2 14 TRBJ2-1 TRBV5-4 CASSIPRGSDEQFF TGTGCCAGCAGCATCCCGCGGGGGAGTGATGAGCAGTTCTTC
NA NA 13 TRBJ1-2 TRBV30 CAWSVSRFYGYTF TGTGCCTGGAGTGTATCCAGGTTCTATGGCTACACCTTC
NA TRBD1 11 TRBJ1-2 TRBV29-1 CSGGQDYGYTF TGCAGCGGGGGACAGGACTATGGCTACACCTTC
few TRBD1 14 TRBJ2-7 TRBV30 CAWSGDRLGDEQYF TGTGCCTGGAGTGGGGACAGGCTGGGGGACGAGCAGTACTTC
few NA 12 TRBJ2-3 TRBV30 CAWSLVTDTQYF TGTGCCTGGAGTCTAGTAACAGATACGCAGTATTTT
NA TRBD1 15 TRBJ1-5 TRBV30 CAWGNGQGTGQPQHF TGTGCCTGGGGAAACGGACAGGGAACAGGGCAGCCCCAGCATTTT
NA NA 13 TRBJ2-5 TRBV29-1 CSVAARADRTQYF TGCAGCGTTGCAGCCCGAGCCGACAGGACCCAGTACTTC
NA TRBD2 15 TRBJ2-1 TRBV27 CASSANGLARDEQFF TGTGCCAGCAGTGCAAACGGACTAGCGAGGGATGAGCAGTTCTTC
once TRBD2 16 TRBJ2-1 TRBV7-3 CASSLGLLAGFNEQFF TGTGCCAGCAGCTTGGGCCTACTAGCGGGATTCAATGAGCAGTTCTTC
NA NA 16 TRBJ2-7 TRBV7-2 CASSPNRDPGRSEQYF TGTGCCAGCAGCCCAAACAGGGACCCGGGGAGGTCCGAGCAGTACTTC